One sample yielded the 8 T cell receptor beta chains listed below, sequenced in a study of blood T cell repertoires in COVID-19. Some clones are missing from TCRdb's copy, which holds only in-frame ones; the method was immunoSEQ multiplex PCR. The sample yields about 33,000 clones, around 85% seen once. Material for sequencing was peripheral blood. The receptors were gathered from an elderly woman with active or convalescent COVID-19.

The CDR3 protein is CAWSVPGPPGQPQHF. The CDR3 coding sequence is TGTGCCTGGAGTGTACCAGGGCCTCCCGGTCAGCCCCAGCATTTT. This chain joins TRBV30 and TRBJ1-5; weak D call: TRBD1 (5 bases). Trimming removed 0 bases at V and 6 bases at J, with 15 bases between. Germline values: CDR1 GTSNPN, CDR2 SVGIG (reference sequence). This CDR3 comprises 15 residues.

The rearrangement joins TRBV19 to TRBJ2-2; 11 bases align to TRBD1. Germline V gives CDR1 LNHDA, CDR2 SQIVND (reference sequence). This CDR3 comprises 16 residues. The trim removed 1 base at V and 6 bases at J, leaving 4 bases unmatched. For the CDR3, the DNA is TGTGCCAGTAGTATAGCCGGGACAGGGGGGTCCGGGGAGCTGTTTTTT. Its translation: CASSIAGTGGSGELFF.

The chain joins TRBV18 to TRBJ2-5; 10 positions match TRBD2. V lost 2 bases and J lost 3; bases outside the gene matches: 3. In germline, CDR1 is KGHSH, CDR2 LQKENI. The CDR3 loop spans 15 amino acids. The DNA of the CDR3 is TGTGCCAGCTCACCATCTAGCGGGGGAAAAGAGACCCAGTACTTC. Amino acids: CASSPSSGGKETQYF.

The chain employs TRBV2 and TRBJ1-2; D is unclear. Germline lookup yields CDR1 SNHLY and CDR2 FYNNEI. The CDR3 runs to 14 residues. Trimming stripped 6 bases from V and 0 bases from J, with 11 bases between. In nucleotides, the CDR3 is TGTGCCAGCAGGGATCTGGGAGCTAACTATGGCTACACCTTC. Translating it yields CASRDLGANYGYTF.

The CDR3 DNA reads TGTGCCAGCAGCCGGACAGGATTCACAGATACGCAGTATTTT. Translating it yields CASSRTGFTDTQYF. V gene TRBV11-2 combines with J gene TRBJ2-3, with 7 bases identical to TRBD1. This CDR3 contains 14 residues. The ends lost 5 bases at V and 2 bases at J; junction bases unmatched: 4. The germline V gene has CDR1 SGHAT and CDR2 FQNNGV.

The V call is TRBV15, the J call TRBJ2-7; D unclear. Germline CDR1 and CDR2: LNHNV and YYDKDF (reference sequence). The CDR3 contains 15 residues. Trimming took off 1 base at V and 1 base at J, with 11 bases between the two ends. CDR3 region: CATSRVEFGSYEQYF. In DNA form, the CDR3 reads TGTGCCACCAGCAGAGTTGAATTCGGGTCCTACGAGCAGTACTTC.

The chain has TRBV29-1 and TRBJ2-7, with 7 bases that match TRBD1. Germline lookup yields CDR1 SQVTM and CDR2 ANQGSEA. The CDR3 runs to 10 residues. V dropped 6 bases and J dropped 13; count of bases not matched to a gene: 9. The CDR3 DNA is TGCAGCGTCAATACCGGGACAGCTTACTTC. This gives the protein CSVNTGTAYF.

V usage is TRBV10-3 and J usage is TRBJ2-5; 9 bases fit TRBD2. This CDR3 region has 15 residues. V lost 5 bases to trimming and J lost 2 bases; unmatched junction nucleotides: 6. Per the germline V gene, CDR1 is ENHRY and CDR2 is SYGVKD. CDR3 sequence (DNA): TGTGCCATCAGTCTAGCGGGAACAGGACAAGAGACCCAGTACTTC. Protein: CAISLAGTGQETQYF.